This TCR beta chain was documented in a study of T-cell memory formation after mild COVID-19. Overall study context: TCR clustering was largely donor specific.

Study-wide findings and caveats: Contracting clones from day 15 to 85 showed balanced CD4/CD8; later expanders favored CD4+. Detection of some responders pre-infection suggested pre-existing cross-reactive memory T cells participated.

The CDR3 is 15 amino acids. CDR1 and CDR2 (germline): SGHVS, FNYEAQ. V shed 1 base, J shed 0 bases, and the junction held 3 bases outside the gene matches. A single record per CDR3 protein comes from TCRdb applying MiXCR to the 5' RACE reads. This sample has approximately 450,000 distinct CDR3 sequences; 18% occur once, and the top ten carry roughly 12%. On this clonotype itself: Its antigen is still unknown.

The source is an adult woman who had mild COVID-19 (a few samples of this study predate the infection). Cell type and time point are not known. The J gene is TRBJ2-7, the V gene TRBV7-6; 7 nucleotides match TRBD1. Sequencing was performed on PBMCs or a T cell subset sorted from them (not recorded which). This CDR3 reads CASSLEGTVSYEQYF. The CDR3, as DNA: TGTGCCAGCAGCTTAGAAGGGACAGTCTCCTACGAGCAGTACTTC.